This TCR beta chain comes out of a study of blood T cell repertoires in COVID-19 (TCRdb year 2020). General notes on the study: The collaborator samples originated in the United States, Italy and Spain and spanned the acute and convalescent phases of COVID-19. The repertoires were released in a freely available public database intended as a resource for research on the immune response to SARS-CoV-2. Deeply sampled blood TCRbeta repertoires from subjects exposed to, actively infected with, or recovered from COVID-19 were included in the dataset. Sample metadata almost always included a de-identified subject ID, COVID-19 status, age in years and sex. HLA class I and class II types, where available, came from metadata supplied by the sample provider rather than from assay-based typing. The material from the prospective study consisted of cDNA or gDNA derived from T cells, B-cell-depleted T cells, or PBMCs. The samples were drawn from two sources: the first 160 participants of the ongoing ImmuneRACE study, and 1,200 or so subjects contributed by 6 global collaborators.

As to this clone: Its binding antigen is unknown. No base-level quality is on record; no much larger clone is a single base apart.

Another Seattle source contributed samples from volunteer blood donors who had recovered from COVID-19. Collaborating institutions collected whole blood in K2EDTA tubes following their own protocols. For TCRbeta analysis, collaborators shipped samples as frozen whole blood, isolated PBMCs, or DNA extracted from either of those sample types. Results and caveats for the whole study, not just this receptor: How much clinical and demographic metadata was included differed by source and by participant, and the metadata was provided uncurated.

TCRbeta CDR3 regions were amplified from genomic DNA by means of the immunoSEQ Assay, a bias-controlled multiplex PCR. Per the original workflow: The number of nucleated cells in each sample was estimated by amplification of reference gene primers within the assay. Sequence reads were collapsed and filtered to measure the absolute abundance of every unique TCRbeta CDR3 rearrangement. For each sample, productive Simpson clonality was calculated as the square root of Simpson's diversity index over productive rearrangements. As stored in TCRdb, this immuneACCESS dataset retains in-frame rearrangements with V and J assigned. A fraction of the clones does not appear; measured against another copy, unresolved V genes explain less than half of the discrepancy, and the remainder lacks a known reason. V and J calls and clone size are copied from that table; D and trimming were computed from the DNA. The sample has nearly 200,000 clones on record, 70% to 90% of them singletons. The ten largest make up less than 7.5% of the sample.

The CDR3 spans 13 residues, from the cysteine through the phenylalanine. The sequence is cut down to CDR3 DNA, 39 bases in frame from base 1. CDR1 and CDR2 are read off the germline V gene as LGHNT and FRNRAP. V is shortened by 6 bases, J by 3 bases, and the region joining them spans 11 bases. Sequenced: peripheral blood. This sequence originates from a woman aged 40 to 50 who had recovered from COVID-19. The rearrangement joined TRBV12-5 to TRBJ2-5; the D gene cannot be resolved reliably. CDR3 reads: CASGPPLEETQYF. The base sequence is TGTGCTAGTGGCCCTCCCCTTGAAGAGACCCAGTACTTC.